Presented here are 6 T cell receptor beta chains from one specimen sequenced in a study of CD8+CD57+ T cells in acquired aplastic anemia. CDR3 and TCR beta VDJ profiling relied on genomic DNA as the template. In TCRdb, the reads were re-called with MiXCR into one record per CDR3 protein. Of about 190,000 distinct CDR3 sequences detected, approximately 50% appear once; the ten largest clones hold 16%. The sequenced sample consisted of sorted CD4+, CD8+, or CD8+CD57+ T cells (not recorded which) from PBMCs. The receptor set was obtained from a human donor in good health, serving as a control.

This clonotype was detected many times. This chain links TRBV10-1 with TRBJ2-4; 12 nucleotides align to TRBD1. The CDR3 totals 17 residues. Germline loops: CDR1 WNHNN, CDR2 SYGVQD (reference sequence). Trimming cost V 7 bases and J 2 bases; bases outside gene matches: 9. In DNA form, the CDR3 reads TGCGCCAGCACAGGGACAGGGGGCCTTCAGACCAAAAACATTCAGTACTTC. Protein: CASTGTGGLQTKNIQYF.

The table lists this clonotype with many counts. The CDR3 DNA sequence: TGTGCCAGCAGTTTTCTGGGACAGGGGGGGGGGCAGTACTTC. Translated: CASSFLGQGGGQYF. V usage is TRBV12-3 or TRBV12-4 and J usage is TRBJ2-7; TRBD1 matches at 11 bases. CDR3 length equals 14 residues. Trimming took 3 bases from V and 9 from J; bases not matched to a gene: 7.

This rearrangement joins TRBV7-3 to TRBJ1-4, with unresolved D. The ends were cut back, 1 base at V and 7 bases at J, with 4 bases in the middle. CDR1 and CDR2 (germline): SGHTA, FQGTGA. This CDR3 has 12 amino acids. CDR3 DNA sequence: TGTGCCAGCAGCTTAAACGGTGAAAAACTGTTTTTT. Protein sequence: CASSLNGEKLFF. Full variable domain (rest looked up from reference TRBV7-3 and TRBJ1-4): GAGVSQTPSNKVTEKGKYVELRCDPISGHTALYWYRQSLGQGPEFLIYFQGTGAADDSGLPNDRFFAVRPEGSVSTLKIQRTERGDSAVYLCASSLNGEKLFFGSGTQLSVL.

This clonotype appeared a few times. The chain combines TRBV28 with TRBJ1-4; 8 nucleotides align to TRBD1. The CDR3 consists of 16 residues. The ends lost 6 bases at V and 3 bases at J; junction bases unmatched: 9. CDR1 is MDHEN and CDR2 is SYDVKM in the germline V gene. The CDR3 DNA follows: TGTGCCAGCAGCCCCGCCCAGGGACAGGCTAATGAAAAACTGTTTTTT. Its protein is CASSPAQGQANEKLFF.

This clonotype occurred many times. V is TRBV6-2 or TRBV6-3 and J is TRBJ1-2, with TRBD1 matching over 9 bases. Trimming took 5 bases from V and 1 from J; bases not matched to a gene: 5. Germline loops: CDR1 MNHEY, CDR2 SVGEGT. This CDR3 is 15 amino acids long. The CDR3 loop is CASSKGTGINYGYTF. The CDR3, as DNA: TGTGCCAGCAGTAAGGGGACAGGGATTAACTATGGCTACACCTTC.

This clonotype was detected a few times. The chain recombines TRBV10-3 with TRBJ1-6; D is perhaps TRBD1 (5 bases). This CDR3 is 15 amino acids long. Trimming took 0 bases from V and 7 from J, leaving 10 bases between them. CDR1 ENHRY and CDR2 SYGVKD come from the germline V gene. The CDR3 nucleotides are TGTGCCATCAGTGAGTCCAGGGACCGAAATTCACCCCTCCACTTT. Translated: CAISESRDRNSPLHF.